These 11 T cell receptor beta chains share one sample of origin, sequenced in a study of spatial heterogeneity in lung cancer. MiXCR, run by TCRdb on the 5' RACE reads, gives a single entry per CDR3 protein. The sample carries roughly 38,000 distinct CDR3 sequences, around 3.3% recorded once. The time point denotes: sample taken at primary tumor resection. Specimen: normal lung tissue next to the tumor, collected at surgery. These receptors all come from a male donor with early-stage non-small cell lung cancer.

This clonotype was seen at least ten times. At one boundary the junction diverges from the germline segment, which might be a read error. This chain uses TRBV28 with TRBJ1-5, with 11 positions matching TRBD1. The CDR3 length is 16 residues. Germline V gene data show CDR1 as MDHEN and CDR2 as SYDVKM. The CDR3: CASSSTWTGGKQPQHF. DNA for the CDR3: TGTGCCAGCAGTTCTACTTGGACAGGGGGCAAGCAGCCCCAGCATTTT.

Here the CDR3 reads CASSRAGPSNYEQYF. CDR3 nucleotide sequence: TGTGCCAGCTCACGGGCAGGGCCTTCCAACTACGAGCAGTACTTC. The genes are TRBV18 and TRBJ2-7; D possibly corresponds to TRBD1 (5 bases). V dropped 4 bases and J dropped 3 bases, with 16 bases sitting between them. CDR3 length equals 15 residues. In germline, CDR1 is KGHSH, CDR2 LQKENI.

The table lists this clonotype with many counts. This chain uses TRBV20-1 with TRBJ2-4; TRBD1 agrees at 10 bases. Germline assignment: CDR1 DFQATT and CDR2 SNEGSKA (reference sequence). The CDR3 contains 15 residues. The V segment lost 5 bases and the J segment 7 bases; nucleotides outside the gene matches: 11. CDR3 in DNA: TGCAGTGCTGAAATAGGGACAGGGGTTGCGAACATTCAGTACTTC. Protein sequence: CSAEIGTGVANIQYF.

This clonotype appeared many times. The rearrangement links TRBV5-1 to TRBJ1-1, with TRBD1 identical over 7 bases. Germline V CDR1 and CDR2: SGHRS, YFSETQ. This CDR3 contains 18 residues. The trim removed 4 bases at V and 4 bases at J, leaving 19 bases unmatched. The CDR3 here is CASSMGSMVGGKGTEAFF. In nucleotides, the CDR3 is TGCGCCAGCAGCATGGGATCAATGGTAGGGGGCAAGGGCACTGAAGCTTTCTTT.

This clonotype has at least ten counts. The chain recombines TRBV7-9 with TRBJ2-5, with 7 nucleotides matching TRBD2. This CDR3 region has 13 residues. The junction had 7 bases not matched to a gene; V was cut back by 8 bases and J by 4 bases. CDR1 SEHNR and CDR2 FQNEAQ come from the germline V gene (reference sequence). The CDR3 sequence: CASAGVRLETQYF. The CDR3 region has the DNA TGTGCCAGCGCGGGGGTGAGGTTAGAGACCCAGTACTTC. The complete variable domain, with remaining parts taken from reference TRBV7-9 and TRBJ2-5, reads DTGVSQNPRHKITKRGQNVTFRCDPISEHNRLYWYRQTLGQGPEFLTYFQNEAQLEKSRLLSDRFSAERPKGSFSTLEIQRTEQGDSAMYLCASAGVRLETQYFGPGTRLLVL.

This clonotype occurred many times. The CDR3 DNA reads TGTGCCAGCAGTTTACGAGGACTGATGTCCTACGAGCAGTACTTC. This encodes CASSLRGLMSYEQYF. The rearrangement uses TRBV28 and TRBJ2-7, with D maybe TRBD2 (5 bases). Looked up from germline, CDR1 is MDHEN and CDR2 is SYDVKM. This CDR3 contains 15 residues. Trimming removed 2 bases from V and 1 base from J, with 12 bases in between.

This clonotype has at least ten counts. The gene calls are TRBV20-1 and TRBJ2-7; D remains unclear. The V end lost 4 bases, the J end lost 5 bases, and 9 bases lay between the germline ends. The germline gives CDR1 DFQATT, CDR2 SNEGSKA (reference sequence). The CDR3 sequence is 11 residues long. The CDR3 spells CSATPQDEQYF. DNA of the CDR3: TGCAGTGCTACCCCCCAGGACGAGCAGTACTTC.

This clonotype was recorded many times. The rearrangement links TRBV7-9 to TRBJ1-4; D ambiguous. Trimming took off 0 bases at V and 5 bases at J, with 13 bases between the two ends. In germline, CDR1 is SEHNR, CDR2 FQNEAQ (reference sequence). This CDR3 has 16 residues. The CDR3 coding sequence is TGTGCCAGCAGCTTAGCCCCAGCAGGCCCCAATGAAAAACTGTTTTTT. Encoded protein: CASSLAPAGPNEKLFF.

This clonotype was seen repeatedly, ten times or more. CDR3 residues: CSARAPGTSAYNEQFF. CDR3 DNA sequence: TGCAGTGCTAGGGCCCCCGGGACTAGCGCATACAATGAGCAGTTCTTC. The chain is built from TRBV20-1 and TRBJ2-1; 10 positions match TRBD2. V lost 3 bases to trimming and J lost 4 bases; unmatched junction nucleotides: 9. Germline V gene sequence: CDR1 DFQATT, CDR2 SNEGSKA (reference sequence). This CDR3 is built from 16 residues.

This clonotype showed up many times. The chain has TRBV5-1 and TRBJ2-7; unclear D gene. The CDR3 is made up of 14 amino acids. Germline CDR1 and CDR2: SGHRS and YFSETQ. Trimming stripped 4 bases from V and 3 bases from J, with 14 bases between. The CDR3 region has the DNA TGCGCCAGCAGCACCCTGGGTCCCCGCTACGAGCAGTACTTC. It translates to CASSTLGPRYEQYF.

This clonotype was detected many times. This chain uses TRBV7-2 with TRBJ2-1, with 7 bases identical to TRBD2. CDR1 and CDR2 from the germline V gene are SGHTA and FQGNSA. CDR3 length equals 13 residues. The V segment lost 1 base and the J segment 9 bases; nucleotides outside the gene matches: 3. CDR3: CASSLVWTSEQFF. The CDR3 DNA is TGTGCCAGCAGCTTAGTTTGGACTAGTGAGCAGTTCTTC.